The clone carrying this TCR beta chain was detected only a few times. The antigen remains unidentified. The entry originates in a study of T cells in Graves' hyperthyroidism and ophthalmopathy. Study at large: Blood from the periphery was taken at initial diagnosis, before any treatment. Whole-study findings and limits: The model predicted ophthalmopathy a median approximately seven months before onset. Most thyroid clonotypes with frequency above 0.001 were detected in blood.

Cells are PBMCs isolated from around 10 ml of fresh blood. The investigators amplified TCR beta CDR3 regions from RNA transcripts. TCR CDR3 underwent first-round RT-PCR with the HTBI primer set. TCRdb re-derived calls from the multiplex PCR reads in MiXCR, one entry per CDR3 protein. The sample yields 500,000 to 800,000 distinct CDR3 sequences, about 14% seen once. Germline V gives CDR1 MNHNS, CDR2 SASEGT. The CDR3 consists of 17 residues. The V and J ends lost 2 bases and 2 bases respectively, with 18 bases between them. What was sequenced was blood. The receptor's source is a woman aged 50 to 60 with Graves' ophthalmopathy. The rearrangement uses TRBV6-1 and TRBJ2-5, with D possibly being TRBD1 or TRBD2 (6 bases each). The DNA of the CDR3 is TGTGCCAGCAGTGAACCCTGGGGGCGGAGGGGGCAAGAGACCCAGTACTTC. Encoded protein: CASSEPWGRRGQETQYF.